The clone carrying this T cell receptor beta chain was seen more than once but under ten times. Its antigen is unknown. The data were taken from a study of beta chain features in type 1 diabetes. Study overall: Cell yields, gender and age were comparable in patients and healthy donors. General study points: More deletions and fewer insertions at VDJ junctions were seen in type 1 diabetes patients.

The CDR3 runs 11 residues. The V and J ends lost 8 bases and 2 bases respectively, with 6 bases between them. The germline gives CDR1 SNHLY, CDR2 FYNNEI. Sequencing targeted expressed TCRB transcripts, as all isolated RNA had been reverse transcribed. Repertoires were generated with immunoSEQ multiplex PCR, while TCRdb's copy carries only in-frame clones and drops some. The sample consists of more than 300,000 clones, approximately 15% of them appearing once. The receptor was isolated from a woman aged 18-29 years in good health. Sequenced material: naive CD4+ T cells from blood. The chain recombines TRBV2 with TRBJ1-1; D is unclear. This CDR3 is CASGENTEAFF. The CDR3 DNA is TGTGCCAGCGGAGAAAACACTGAAGCTTTCTTT. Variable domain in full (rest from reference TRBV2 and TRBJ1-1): EPEVTQTPSHQVTQMGQEVILRCVPISNHLYFYWYRQILGQKVEFLVSFYNNEISEKSEIFDDQFSVERPDGSNFTLKIRSTKLEDSAMYFCASGENTEAFFGQGTRLTVV.